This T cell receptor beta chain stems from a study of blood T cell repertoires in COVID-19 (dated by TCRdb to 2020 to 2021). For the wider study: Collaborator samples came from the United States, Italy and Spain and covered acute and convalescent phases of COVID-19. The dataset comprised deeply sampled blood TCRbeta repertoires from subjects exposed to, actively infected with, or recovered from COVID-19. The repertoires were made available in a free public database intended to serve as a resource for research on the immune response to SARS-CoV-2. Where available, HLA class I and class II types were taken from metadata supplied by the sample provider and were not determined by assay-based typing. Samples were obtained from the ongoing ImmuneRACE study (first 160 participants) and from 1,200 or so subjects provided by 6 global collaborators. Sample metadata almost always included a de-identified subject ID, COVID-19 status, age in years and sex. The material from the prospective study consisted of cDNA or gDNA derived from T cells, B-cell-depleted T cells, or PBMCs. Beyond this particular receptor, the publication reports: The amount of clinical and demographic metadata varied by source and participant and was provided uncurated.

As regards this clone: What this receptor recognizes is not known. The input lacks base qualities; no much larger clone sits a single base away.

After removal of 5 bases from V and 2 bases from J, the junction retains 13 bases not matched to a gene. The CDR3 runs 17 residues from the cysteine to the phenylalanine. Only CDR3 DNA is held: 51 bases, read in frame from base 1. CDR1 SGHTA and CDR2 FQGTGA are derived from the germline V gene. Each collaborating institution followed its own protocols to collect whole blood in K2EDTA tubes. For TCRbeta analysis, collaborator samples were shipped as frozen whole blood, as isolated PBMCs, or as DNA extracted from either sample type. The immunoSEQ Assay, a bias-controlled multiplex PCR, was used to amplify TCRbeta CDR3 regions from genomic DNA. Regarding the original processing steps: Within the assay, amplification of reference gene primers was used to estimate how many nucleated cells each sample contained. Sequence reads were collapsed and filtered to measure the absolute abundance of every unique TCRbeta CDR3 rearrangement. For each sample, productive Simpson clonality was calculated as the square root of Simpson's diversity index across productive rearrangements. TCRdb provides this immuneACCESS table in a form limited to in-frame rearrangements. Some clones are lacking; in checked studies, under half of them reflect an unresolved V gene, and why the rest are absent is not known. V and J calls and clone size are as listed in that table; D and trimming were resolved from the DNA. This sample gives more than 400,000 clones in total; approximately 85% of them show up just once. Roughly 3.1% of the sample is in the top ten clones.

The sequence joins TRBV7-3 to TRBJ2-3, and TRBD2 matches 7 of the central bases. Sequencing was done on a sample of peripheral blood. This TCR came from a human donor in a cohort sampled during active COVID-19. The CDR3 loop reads CASSPLVGAGNTDTQYF. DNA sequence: TGTGCCAGCAGCCCCCTGGTGGGAGCGGGAAACACAGATACGCAGTATTTT. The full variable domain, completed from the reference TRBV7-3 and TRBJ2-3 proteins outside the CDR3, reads GAGVSQTPSNKVTEKGKYVELRCDPISGHTALYWYRQSLGQGPEFLIYFQGTGAADDSGLPNDRFFAVRPEGSVSTLKIQRTERGDSAVYLCASSPLVGAGNTDTQYFGPGTRLTVL.